Below are 32 T cell receptor beta chains sequenced from a single sample in a study of T cell responses to AZD1222 COVID-19 vaccine. TCRdb's table, derived via immunoSEQ multiplex PCR, lists solely in-frame clones and lacks some. The sample lists 90,000 to 100,000 clones, around 84% occurring once. Material: peripheral blood, obtained 28 days after the second AZD1222 dose. The receptors were gathered from an adult who received the AZD1222 COVID-19 vaccine.

V gene TRBV13 combines with J gene TRBJ1-2; possible D gene TRBD1, 6 bases. The V and J ends lost 2 bases and 3 bases respectively, with 10 bases between them. Germline CDR1 and CDR2: PRHDT and FYEKMQ (reference sequence). CDR3 length equals 14 residues. The CDR3 region has the DNA TGTGCCAGCAGCTTATTGGACAGCGACTATGGCTACACCTTC. Residues: CASSLLDSDYGYTF.

This chain connects TRBV7-9 to TRBJ2-1; maybe TRBD1 (6 bases). The germline V and J ends were trimmed by 2 bases and 5 bases, with 19 bases remaining between them. The CDR3 is made up of 17 amino acids. Per germline, CDR1 SEHNR and CDR2 FQNEAQ (reference sequence). This chain's CDR3 is CASSLKGEGELDNEQFF. In DNA, the CDR3 is TGTGCCAGCAGCTTAAAGGGGGAAGGGGAACTAGACAATGAGCAGTTCTTC.

The gene calls are TRBV3-1 (or the pseudogene TRBV3-2) and TRBJ1-3; no clear D gene. CDR1 is LGHDT, CDR2 YNNKEL, per germline (reference sequence). V shed 2 bases and J shed 0 bases, with 8 bases lying between them. This CDR3 comprises 15 residues. The CDR3 loop reads CASSQLMSSGNTIYF. The DNA of the CDR3 is TGTGCCAGCAGCCAACTCATGAGCTCTGGAAACACCATATATTTT.

The rearrangement joins TRBV28 to TRBJ2-7, with a possible D match to TRBD2 (6 bases). Trimming removed 6 bases from V and 4 bases from J, with 19 bases in between. Germline V gene sequence: CDR1 MDHEN, CDR2 SYDVKM. This CDR3 has 15 amino acids. In nucleotides, the CDR3 is TGTGCCAGCAGATTGGGGGGACTTCATGGGTACGAGCAGTACTTC. Translated: CASRLGGLHGYEQYF. Full variable domain (rest looked up from reference TRBV28 and TRBJ2-7): DVKVTQSSRYLVKRTGEKVFLECVQDMDHENMFWYRQDPGLGLRLIYFSYDVKMKEKGDIPEGYSVSREKKERFSLILESASTNQTSMYLCASRLGGLHGYEQYFGPGTRLTVT.

The rearrangement links TRBV6-5 to TRBJ2-1; maybe TRBD1 (6 bases). Germline V gives CDR1 MNHEY, CDR2 SVGAGI. With 2 bases removed from V and 4 bases from J, the gap between germline ends came to 15 bases. The CDR3 runs to 16 residues. Written as DNA, the CDR3 is TGTGCCAGCAGTTACCAGCACGCCACAGGGTACAATGAGCAGTTCTTC. Residues: CASSYQHATGYNEQFF.

The chain employs TRBV19 and TRBJ1-1, with 9 positions matching TRBD1. V shed 10 bases, J shed 1 base, and the junction held 4 bases outside the gene matches. The CDR3 contains 13 residues. Germline lookup yields CDR1 LNHDA and CDR2 SQIVND (reference sequence). CDR3 loop: CAISGQGNTEAFF. The CDR3 region has the DNA TGTGCCATCTCGGGACAGGGGAACACTGAAGCTTTCTTT.

The chain joins TRBV5-1 to TRBJ2-1; TRBD2 matches at 10 bases. V dropped 5 bases and J dropped 7; count of bases not matched to a gene: 12. CDR3 size: 16 residues. The germline CDR1 and CDR2 sequences are SGHRS and YFSETQ. The CDR3 loop reads CASSYRAGGPRNEQFF. As DNA, the CDR3 is TGCGCCAGCAGTTATCGAGCGGGGGGGCCTCGTAATGAGCAGTTCTTC.

The chain couples TRBV9 to TRBJ2-1; no clear D. Germline assignment: CDR1 SGDLS and CDR2 YYNGEE. CDR3 size: 14 residues. V was trimmed by 0 bases and J by 2 bases, leaving 6 bases between them. The CDR3 here is CASSVDLAYNEQFF. Here the CDR3 DNA reads TGTGCCAGCAGCGTAGATTTGGCCTACAATGAGCAGTTCTTC.

The rearrangement links TRBV23-1 to TRBJ2-1; TRBD1 matches at 9 bases. TRBV23-1 counts as an open reading frame of uncertain function. The trim removed 4 bases at V and 7 bases at J, leaving 11 bases unmatched. CDR3 length equals 16 residues. The CDR3: CASSRKAGQGENEQFF. CDR3 sequence (DNA): TGCGCCAGCAGTCGGAAGGCGGGACAGGGAGAGAATGAGCAGTTCTTC.

The gene calls are TRBV27 and TRBJ2-7; 7 bases map to TRBD1. V was clipped by 8 bases and J by 4 bases; unmatched bases: 14. This CDR3 spans 15 amino acids. CDR1 and CDR2 (germline): MNHEY, SMNVEV (reference sequence). The CDR3: CASRSFDTGEYEQYF. Here the CDR3 DNA reads TGTGCCAGCCGTTCATTTGACACAGGGGAATACGAGCAGTACTTC.

The CDR3, as DNA: TGTGCCAGCAAACTTCTAGCGTCTAGCTCCTACGAGCAGTACTTC. Protein sequence: CASKLLASSSYEQYF. J is TRBJ2-7 and V is TRBV6-5; D is possibly TRBD2 (6 bases). The CDR3 loop spans 15 amino acids. Germline values: CDR1 MNHEY, CDR2 SVGAGI. Trimming removed 7 bases from V and 0 bases from J, with 16 bases in between.

The CDR3 DNA follows: TGTGCCAGCGGATTAACAGGACCAGAGACCCAGTACTTC. This codes for CASGLTGPETQYF. The chain joins TRBV11-3 to TRBJ2-5; D possibly corresponds to TRBD1 (5 bases). The germline V and J ends were trimmed by 8 bases and 4 bases, with 14 bases remaining between them. The CDR3 is 13 residues long. In germline, CDR1 is SGHNT, CDR2 YENEEA.

Remarks on this clone: Sequence at one end of the junction differs from germline and may be a read error. V is TRBV12-3 or TRBV12-4 and J is TRBJ2-1; D tentatively fits TRBD1 or TRBD2 (5 bases each). CDR3 size: 12 residues. The CDR3 region is CASSLARDEQFF. The CDR3 coding sequence is TGTGCCAGCAGTCTAGCCAGGGATGAGCAGTTCTTC.

The genes are TRBV19 and TRBJ1-5; D is perhaps TRBD1 (5 bases). In germline, CDR1 is LNHDA, CDR2 SQIVND (reference sequence). This CDR3 has 15 residues. Trimming pared 1 base from V and 2 bases from J, leaving 9 bases between. The CDR3 DNA reads TGTGCCAGTAGTATAGCGGGGCTCGGCAATCAGCCCCAGCATTTT. As protein: CASSIAGLGNQPQHF.

Turning to this clone: The sample holds other DNA sequences that translate to the same CDR3. This chain uses TRBV27 with TRBJ2-2; no definite D call. V lost 5 bases and J 2 bases, leaving 3 bases between the germline ends. Germline V gives CDR1 MNHEY, CDR2 SMNVEV (reference sequence). The CDR3 is 12 residues long. CDR3 sequence (DNA): TGTGCCAGCAGTAGTAACACCGGGGAGCTGTTTTTT. Protein sequence: CASSSNTGELFF.

The J gene is TRBJ1-2, the V gene TRBV18, with D possibly matching TRBD1 (5 bases). Trimming removed 3 bases from V and 3 bases from J, with 11 bases in between. The CDR3 length is 14 residues. CDR1 is KGHSH and CDR2 is LQKENI in the germline V gene. The chain's CDR3 is CASSPDKEHYGYTF. The CDR3 nucleotides are TGTGCCAGCTCACCGGACAAAGAGCACTATGGCTACACCTTC.

The CDR3 nucleotides are TGTGCCAGCAGCCAGCAGACAGGACGGGACTCACCCCTCCACTTT. It specifies CASSQQTGRDSPLHF. This chain joins TRBV3-1 (or the pseudogene TRBV3-2) and TRBJ1-6; possible D gene TRBD1, 6 bases. The germline V gene has CDR1 LGHDT and CDR2 YNNKEL (reference sequence). The germline V and J ends were trimmed by 3 bases and 10 bases, with 16 bases remaining between them. The CDR3 runs 15 residues.

This clone was counted between two and nine times. The J gene is TRBJ1-1, the V gene TRBV19; D is possibly TRBD1 (5 bases). V shed 10 bases and J shed 0 bases, with 18 bases lying between them. Germline CDR1 and CDR2: LNHDA and SQIVND (reference sequence). The CDR3 sequence is 15 residues long. This CDR3 reads CATRLPGGLNTEAFF. The CDR3, as DNA: TGTGCCACGCGACTACCGGGGGGTTTGAACACTGAAGCTTTCTTT.

This rearrangement joins TRBV2 to TRBJ2-7, with TRBD1 matching over 8 bases. Germline lookup yields CDR1 SNHLY and CDR2 FYNNEI. The ends lost 6 bases at V and 2 bases at J; junction bases unmatched: 6. The CDR3 totals 14 residues. CDR3 loop: CASSEDRVAYEQYF. Here the CDR3 DNA reads TGTGCCAGCAGCGAGGACAGGGTAGCCTACGAGCAGTACTTC. The whole variable domain, filled in from reference TRBV2 and TRBJ2-7, reads EPEVTQTPSHQVTQMGQEVILRCVPISNHLYFYWYRQILGQKVEFLVSFYNNEISEKSEIFDDQFSVERPDGSNFTLKIRSTKLEDSAMYFCASSEDRVAYEQYFGPGTRLTVT.

Here the CDR3 DNA reads TGTGCCATCAGTGAGTCGGGGGGAGCGAAACTGTTTTTT. Protein product: CAISESGGAKLFF. The V and J genes are TRBV10-3 and TRBJ1-4, with D maybe TRBD1 (5 bases). Deletions cut 0 bases from V and 11 bases from J, with 10 bases between. CDR3 size: 13 residues. Germline lookup yields CDR1 ENHRY and CDR2 SYGVKD.

This chain joins TRBV6-6 and TRBJ1-5; possible D gene TRBD1, 5 bases. Between the trimmed V and J ends, which lost 5 bases and 10 bases, there was a span of 12 bases. The germline V gene encodes CDR1 MNHNY and CDR2 SVGAGI (reference sequence). The CDR3 sequence is 12 residues long. CDR3 DNA sequence: TGTGCCAGCAGTACTCAGGGACGACCCCAGCATTTT. As protein: CASSTQGRPQHF.

The gene calls are TRBV4-2 and TRBJ1-3, with a weak D call TRBD1 (5 bases). The germline gives CDR1 LGHNA, CDR2 YNFKEQ. V was cut by 0 bases and J by 3 bases, with 30 bases left in between. This CDR3 region has 22 residues. The chain's CDR3 is CASSQEATVGQGSLVSGNTIYF. The DNA of the CDR3 is TGTGCCAGCAGCCAAGAAGCGACGGTGGGGCAGGGAAGTTTAGTTAGTGGAAACACCATATATTTT.

The chain couples TRBV4-1 to TRBJ1-4; D is uncertain. Germline CDR1 is MGHRA and CDR2 is YSYEKL. This CDR3 region has 14 residues. The V gene lost 0 bases and the J gene lost 2 bases, with 4 bases spanning the gap. The CDR3 DNA reads as TGCGCCAGCAGCCAAGATCCGACTAATGAAAAACTGTTTTTT. Residues: CASSQDPTNEKLFF.

This chain links TRBV7-9 with TRBJ2-1; D call uncertain. CDR3 length: 13 amino acids. Germline assignment: CDR1 SEHNR and CDR2 FQNEAQ (reference sequence). The V and J ends lost 4 bases and 10 bases respectively, with 14 bases between them. This CDR3 reads CASSSRVLGEQFF. The CDR3 nucleotides are TGTGCCAGCAGCTCCCGGGTCCTCGGGGAGCAGTTCTTC.

This rearrangement joins TRBV6-5 to TRBJ1-2; D possibly corresponds to TRBD1 (6 bases). Between the trimmed V and J ends, which lost 2 bases and 4 bases, there was a span of 11 bases. The CDR3 length is 14 residues. CDR1 is MNHEY and CDR2 is SVGAGI in the germline V gene. The CDR3: CASSYRGQIYGYTF. The CDR3 bases are TGTGCCAGCAGTTACCGGGGGCAGATCTATGGCTACACCTTC.

This rearrangement joins TRBV5-1 to TRBJ2-7; no clear D gene. From germline, CDR1 is SGHRS and CDR2 YFSETQ. CDR3 length: 15 residues. Trimming removed 0 bases at V and 0 bases at J, with 10 bases between. The chain's CDR3 is CASSLDPAVSYEQYF. CDR3 bases: TGCGCCAGCAGCTTGGATCCCGCGGTCTCCTACGAGCAGTACTTC.

This sequence joins TRBV6-5 and TRBJ1-2, with unresolved D. V was pared by 7 bases and J by 4 bases, with 13 bases between. This CDR3 region has 13 residues. Germline-derived CDR1 and CDR2 are MNHEY and SVGAGI. CDR3 in amino acids: CASKEGFGYGYTF. In DNA form, the CDR3 reads TGTGCCAGCAAGGAAGGGTTCGGCTATGGCTACACCTTC.

The V and J genes are TRBV7-9 and TRBJ1-1; D is uncertain. Germline V gene lookup returns CDR1 SEHNR and CDR2 FQNEAQ (reference sequence). Deletions cut 5 bases from V and 2 bases from J, with 6 bases between. The CDR3 is 12 residues long. The CDR3 protein is CASSPSNTEAFF. CDR3 sequence (DNA): TGTGCCAGCAGCCCATCCAACACTGAAGCTTTCTTT.

In this sample, this clone turned up a few times. The V gene is TRBV7-8, the J gene TRBJ2-7; 9 nucleotides agree with TRBD2. CDR3 length equals 14 residues. Germline V gene lookup returns CDR1 SGHVS and CDR2 FQNEAQ. J gave up 6 bases and V 2 bases, and 5 bases lay outside the gene matches. CDR3 residues: CASSLIAGAGEQYF. The CDR3 DNA follows: TGTGCCAGCAGCTTAATAGCGGGAGCAGGCGAGCAGTACTTC. The full variable domain, rest sourced from reference TRBV7-8 and TRBJ2-7, is GAGVSQSPRYKVAKRGQDVALRCDPISGHVSLFWYQQALGQGPEFLTYFQNEAQLDKSGLPSDRFFAERPEGSVSTLKIQRTQQEDSAVYLCASSLIAGAGEQYFGPGTRLTVT.

J is TRBJ2-3 and V is TRBV7-2; either TRBD1 or TRBD2 may fit D (6 bases each). This CDR3 spans 13 amino acids. Germline lookup yields CDR1 SGHTA and CDR2 FQGNSA. Trimming cost V 6 bases and J 6 bases, with 13 bases left between them. CDR3 DNA sequence: TGTGCCAGCAGACCTACAGGGAGGGATACGCAGTATTTT. It translates to CASRPTGRDTQYF.

V is TRBV11-2 and J is TRBJ1-2; the match to TRBD1 covers 7 bases. Germline V lookup: CDR1 SGHAT, CDR2 FQNNGV. The CDR3 covers 13 residues. V lost 6 bases and J lost 10; bases outside the gene matches: 11. DNA of the CDR3: TGTGCCAGCAGGAAAACAGGGGTGGATTTCTACACCTTC. Translation: CASRKTGVDFYTF.

The chain is built from TRBV9 and TRBJ2-7; D unclear. V lost 3 bases and J lost 3, with 16 bases in between. The CDR3 is 15 amino acids. Germline lookup yields CDR1 SGDLS and CDR2 YYNGEE. The CDR3 spells CASSESPAADYEQYF. For the CDR3, the DNA is TGTGCCAGCAGCGAGTCTCCCGCTGCTGACTACGAGCAGTACTTC.